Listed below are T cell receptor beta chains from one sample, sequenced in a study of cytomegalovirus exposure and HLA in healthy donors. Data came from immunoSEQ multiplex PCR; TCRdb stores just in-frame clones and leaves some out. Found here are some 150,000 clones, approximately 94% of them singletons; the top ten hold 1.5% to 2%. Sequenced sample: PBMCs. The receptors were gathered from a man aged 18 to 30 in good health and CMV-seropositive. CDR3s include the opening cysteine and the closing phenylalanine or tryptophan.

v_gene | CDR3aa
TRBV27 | CASRKGSPSVGSKYNEQFF
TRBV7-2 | CASSSYRGPTDTQYF
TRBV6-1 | CASDKGGPTYEQYF
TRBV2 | CASRGLESYEQYF
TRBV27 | CASSFRANTEAFF
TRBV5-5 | CASSRGQVTYEQYF
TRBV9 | CASSVSLNQPQHF
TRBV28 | CASSSNRGKDKFDQPQHF
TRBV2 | CASSEAPSGAWFF
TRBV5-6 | CASSQVASEQYF
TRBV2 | CASTRQTRNTEAFF